This TCR beta chain stems from a study of identifying expanded T cells in peripheral blood. Data came from immunoSEQ multiplex PCR; TCRdb stores just in-frame clones and leaves some out. The sample yields 90,000 or so clones, around 89% seen once. The CDR3 runs 15 residues. The V end was cut by 0 bases, the J end by 1 base, with 9 bases between. The germline gives CDR1 SSHAT, CDR2 FNYEAQ (reference sequence). The V and J genes are TRBV7-7 and TRBJ2-5; possibly TRBD2 for D (6 bases). Sequencing was done on a sample of blood. This receptor was identified in a person between 18 and 70 years old in good health. In DNA form, the CDR3 reads TGTGCCAGCAGCTTAGCCTGGGGAGGCCAAGAGACCCAGTACTTC. This translates into CASSLAWGGQETQYF.